The T cell receptor (beta chain) under discussion was sequenced for a study of T-cell memory formation after mild COVID-19. Study overall: Most TCR clusters belonged to a single donor.

The J segment lost 11 bases and the V segment lost 0 bases, leaving 6 bases of the junction unmatched. This CDR3 is 13 amino acids long. Germline CDR1 DFQATT, CDR2 SNEGSKA (reference sequence). Ten or more counts support this clonotype. What it recognizes is unknown. General study points: Certain responding clones were present in pre-infection memory, suggesting participation of cross-reactive memory. SARS-CoV-2 specificity of second-wave clones peaking day 37 was unconfirmed.

TCRdb reprocessed the 5' RACE reads via MiXCR and lists one record per CDR3 protein. The sample holds 180,000 or so distinct CDR3 sequences, roughly 10% seen once. The chain carries TRBV20-1 and TRBJ1-5, with 8 bases lining up with TRBD1. This TCR derives from a man aged 18 to 30 who had mild COVID-19 (a few samples of this study predate the infection). Cell type and time point are not known. Sequencing was done on a sample of PBMCs or a T cell subset sorted from them (not recorded which). CDR3 loop: CSARDDRGQAQHF. CDR3 DNA: TGCAGTGCTAGAGATGACAGGGGTCAAGCCCAGCATTTT.